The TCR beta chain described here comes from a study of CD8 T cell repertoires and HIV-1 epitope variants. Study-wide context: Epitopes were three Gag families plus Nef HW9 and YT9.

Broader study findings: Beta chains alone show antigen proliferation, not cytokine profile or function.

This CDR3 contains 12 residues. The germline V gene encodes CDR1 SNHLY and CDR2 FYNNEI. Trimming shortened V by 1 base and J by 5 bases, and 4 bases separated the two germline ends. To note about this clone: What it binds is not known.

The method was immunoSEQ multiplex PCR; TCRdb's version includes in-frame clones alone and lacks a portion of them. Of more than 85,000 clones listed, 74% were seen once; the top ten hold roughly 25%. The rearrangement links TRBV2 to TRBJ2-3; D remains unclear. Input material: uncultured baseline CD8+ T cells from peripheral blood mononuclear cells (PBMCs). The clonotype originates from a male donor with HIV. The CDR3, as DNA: TGTGCCAGCAGTGAAGAGGTAGATACGCAGTATTTT. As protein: CASSEEVDTQYF.